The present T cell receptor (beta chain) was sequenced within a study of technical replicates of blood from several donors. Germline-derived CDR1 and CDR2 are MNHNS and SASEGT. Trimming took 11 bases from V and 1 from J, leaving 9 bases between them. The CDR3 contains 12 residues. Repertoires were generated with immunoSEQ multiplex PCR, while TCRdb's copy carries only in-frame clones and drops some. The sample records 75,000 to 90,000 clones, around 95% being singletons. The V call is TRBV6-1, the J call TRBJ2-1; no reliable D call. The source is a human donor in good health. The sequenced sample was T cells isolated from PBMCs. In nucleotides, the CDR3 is TGTGCCGAAGACATGTCCTACAATGAGCAGTTCTTC. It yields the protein CAEDMSYNEQFF.